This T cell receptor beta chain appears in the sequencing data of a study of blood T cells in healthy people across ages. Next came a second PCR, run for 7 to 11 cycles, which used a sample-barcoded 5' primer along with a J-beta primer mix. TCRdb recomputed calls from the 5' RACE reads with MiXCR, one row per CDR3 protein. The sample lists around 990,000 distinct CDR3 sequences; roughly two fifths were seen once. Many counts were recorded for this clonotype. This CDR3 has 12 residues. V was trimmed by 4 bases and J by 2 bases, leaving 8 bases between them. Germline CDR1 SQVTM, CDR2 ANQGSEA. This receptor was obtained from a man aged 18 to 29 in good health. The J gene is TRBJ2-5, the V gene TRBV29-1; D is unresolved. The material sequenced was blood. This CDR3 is CSVGHLQETQYF. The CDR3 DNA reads TGCAGCGTTGGACACTTGCAAGAGACCCAGTACTTC.